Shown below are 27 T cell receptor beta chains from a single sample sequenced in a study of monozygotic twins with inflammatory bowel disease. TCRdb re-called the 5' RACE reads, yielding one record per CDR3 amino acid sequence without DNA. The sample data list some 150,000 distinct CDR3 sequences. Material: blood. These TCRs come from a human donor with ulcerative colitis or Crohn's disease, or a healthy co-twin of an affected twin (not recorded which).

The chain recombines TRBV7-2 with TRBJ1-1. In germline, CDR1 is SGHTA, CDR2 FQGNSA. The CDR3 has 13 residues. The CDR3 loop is CASSQVGNTEAFF.

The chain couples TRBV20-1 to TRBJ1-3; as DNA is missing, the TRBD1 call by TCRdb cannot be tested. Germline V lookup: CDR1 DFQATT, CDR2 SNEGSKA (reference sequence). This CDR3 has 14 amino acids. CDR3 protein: CSASPGNSGNTIYF.

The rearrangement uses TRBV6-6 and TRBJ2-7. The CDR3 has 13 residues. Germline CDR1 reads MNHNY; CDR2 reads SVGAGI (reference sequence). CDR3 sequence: CASRAALTYEQYF.

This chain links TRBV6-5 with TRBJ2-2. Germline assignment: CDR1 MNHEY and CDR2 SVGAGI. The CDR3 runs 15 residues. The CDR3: CASSYGWRTTGELFF.

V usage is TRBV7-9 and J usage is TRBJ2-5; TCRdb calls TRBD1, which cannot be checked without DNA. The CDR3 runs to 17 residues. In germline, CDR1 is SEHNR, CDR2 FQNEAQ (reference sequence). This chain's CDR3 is CASSSPTVVMGEETQYF.

CDR3: CASSFDGYNEQFF. The chain has TRBV11-3 and TRBJ2-1. This CDR3 is built from 13 residues. From germline, CDR1 is SGHNT and CDR2 YENEEA.

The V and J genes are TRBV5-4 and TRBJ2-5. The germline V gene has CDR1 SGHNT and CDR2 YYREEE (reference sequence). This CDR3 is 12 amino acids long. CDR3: CASSSSREAQYF. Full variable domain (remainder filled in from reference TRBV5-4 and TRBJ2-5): ETGVTQSPTHLIKTRGQQVTLRCSSQSGHNTVSWYQQALGQGPQFIFQYYREEENGRGNFPPRFSGLQFPNYSSELNVNALELDDSALYLCASSSSREAQYFGPGTRLLVL.

The chain's CDR3 is CASSPGLADDNEQFF. The chain carries TRBV5-6 and TRBJ2-1; lacking DNA, the TRBD2 call made by TCRdb goes unchecked. Germline-derived CDR1 and CDR2 are SGHDT and YYEEEE. The CDR3 is 15 residues long. The whole variable domain, remainder taken from reference TRBV5-6 and TRBJ2-1, is DAGVTQSPTHLIKTRGQQVTLRCSPKSGHDTVSWYQQALGQGPQFIFQYYEEEERQRGNFPDRFSGHQFPNYSSELNVNALLLGDSALYLCASSPGLADDNEQFFGPGTRLTVL.

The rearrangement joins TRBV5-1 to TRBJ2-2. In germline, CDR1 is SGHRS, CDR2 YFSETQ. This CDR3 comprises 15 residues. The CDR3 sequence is CASSLARPNTGELFF.

The CDR3 loop reads CSVGRGGSTDTQYF. The rearrangement links TRBV29-1 to TRBJ2-3; TCRdb lists TRBD2, though no DNA is available to test this call. The germline V gene has CDR1 SQVTM and CDR2 ANQGSEA. This CDR3 is built from 14 residues.

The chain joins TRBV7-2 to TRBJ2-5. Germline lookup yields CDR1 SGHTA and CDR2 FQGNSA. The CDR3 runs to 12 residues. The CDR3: CASSPFKETQYF.

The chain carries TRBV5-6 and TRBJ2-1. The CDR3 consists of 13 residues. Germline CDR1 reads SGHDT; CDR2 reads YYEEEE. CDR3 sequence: CASSLVGNNEQFF. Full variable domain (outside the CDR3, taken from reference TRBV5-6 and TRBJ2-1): DAGVTQSPTHLIKTRGQQVTLRCSPKSGHDTVSWYQQALGQGPQFIFQYYEEEERQRGNFPDRFSGHQFPNYSSELNVNALLLGDSALYLCASSLVGNNEQFFGPGTRLTVL.

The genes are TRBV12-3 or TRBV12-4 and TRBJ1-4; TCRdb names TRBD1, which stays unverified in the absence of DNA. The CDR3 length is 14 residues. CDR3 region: CATSGGGAEEKLFF.

CDR3: CASSYVPAEVPGELFF. The V gene is TRBV28, the J gene TRBJ2-2. CDR1 is MDHEN, CDR2 SYDVKM, per germline. This CDR3 comprises 16 residues.

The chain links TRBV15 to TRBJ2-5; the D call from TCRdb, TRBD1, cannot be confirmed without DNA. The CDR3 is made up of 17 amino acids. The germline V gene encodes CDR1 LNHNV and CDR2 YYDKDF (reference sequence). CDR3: CATSRPRDIRALETQYF.

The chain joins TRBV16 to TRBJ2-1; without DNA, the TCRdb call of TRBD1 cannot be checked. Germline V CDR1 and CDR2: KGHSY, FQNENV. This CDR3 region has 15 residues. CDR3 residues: CASSQSAGGYNEQFF. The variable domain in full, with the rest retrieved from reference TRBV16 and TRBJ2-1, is GEEVAQTPKHLVRGEGQKAKLYCAPIKGHSYVFWYQQVLKNEFKFLISFQNENVFDETGMPKERFSAKCLPNSPCSLEIQATKLEDSAVYFCASSQSAGGYNEQFFGPGTRLTVL.

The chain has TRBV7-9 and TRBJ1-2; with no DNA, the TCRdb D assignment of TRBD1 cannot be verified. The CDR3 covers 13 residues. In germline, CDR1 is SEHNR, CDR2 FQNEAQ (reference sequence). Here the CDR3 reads CASVQGQHYGYTF.

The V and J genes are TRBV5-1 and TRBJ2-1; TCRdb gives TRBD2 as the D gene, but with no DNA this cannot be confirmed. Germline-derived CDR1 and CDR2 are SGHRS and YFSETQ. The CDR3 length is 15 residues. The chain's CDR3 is CASSAGTSGYNEQFF.

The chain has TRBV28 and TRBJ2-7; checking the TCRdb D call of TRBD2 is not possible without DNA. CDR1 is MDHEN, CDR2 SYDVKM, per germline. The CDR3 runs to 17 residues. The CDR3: CASSLRGLAGTTYEQYF.

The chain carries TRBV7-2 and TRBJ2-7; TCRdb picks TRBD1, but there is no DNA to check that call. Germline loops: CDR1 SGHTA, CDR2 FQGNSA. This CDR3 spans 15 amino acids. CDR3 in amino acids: CASSLGEQEFNEQYF.

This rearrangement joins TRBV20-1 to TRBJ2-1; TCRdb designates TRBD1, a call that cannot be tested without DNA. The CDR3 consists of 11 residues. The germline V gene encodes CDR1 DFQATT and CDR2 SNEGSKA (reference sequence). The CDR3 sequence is CSASAGREQFF.

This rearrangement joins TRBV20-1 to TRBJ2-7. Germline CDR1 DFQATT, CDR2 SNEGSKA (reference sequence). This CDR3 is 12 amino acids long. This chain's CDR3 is CSATGHQDEQYF.

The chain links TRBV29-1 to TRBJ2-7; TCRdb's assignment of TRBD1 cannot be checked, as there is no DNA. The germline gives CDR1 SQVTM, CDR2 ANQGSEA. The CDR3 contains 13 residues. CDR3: CSAGAGEGYEQYF.

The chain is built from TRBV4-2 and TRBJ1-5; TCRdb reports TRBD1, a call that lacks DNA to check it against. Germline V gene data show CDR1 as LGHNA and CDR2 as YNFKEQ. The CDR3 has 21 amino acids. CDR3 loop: CASSHSWWGQGASYSNQPQHF.

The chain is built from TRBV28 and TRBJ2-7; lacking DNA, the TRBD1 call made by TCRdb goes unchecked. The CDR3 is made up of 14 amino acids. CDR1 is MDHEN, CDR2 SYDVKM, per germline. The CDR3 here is CASSPQGIAYEQYF.

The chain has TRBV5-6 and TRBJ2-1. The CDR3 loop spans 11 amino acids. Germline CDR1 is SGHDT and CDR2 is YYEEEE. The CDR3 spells CASSLSAEQFF.

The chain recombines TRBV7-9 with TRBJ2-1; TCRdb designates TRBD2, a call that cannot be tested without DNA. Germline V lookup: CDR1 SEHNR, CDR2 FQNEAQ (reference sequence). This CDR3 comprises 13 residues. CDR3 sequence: CASRRTSEGEQFF.